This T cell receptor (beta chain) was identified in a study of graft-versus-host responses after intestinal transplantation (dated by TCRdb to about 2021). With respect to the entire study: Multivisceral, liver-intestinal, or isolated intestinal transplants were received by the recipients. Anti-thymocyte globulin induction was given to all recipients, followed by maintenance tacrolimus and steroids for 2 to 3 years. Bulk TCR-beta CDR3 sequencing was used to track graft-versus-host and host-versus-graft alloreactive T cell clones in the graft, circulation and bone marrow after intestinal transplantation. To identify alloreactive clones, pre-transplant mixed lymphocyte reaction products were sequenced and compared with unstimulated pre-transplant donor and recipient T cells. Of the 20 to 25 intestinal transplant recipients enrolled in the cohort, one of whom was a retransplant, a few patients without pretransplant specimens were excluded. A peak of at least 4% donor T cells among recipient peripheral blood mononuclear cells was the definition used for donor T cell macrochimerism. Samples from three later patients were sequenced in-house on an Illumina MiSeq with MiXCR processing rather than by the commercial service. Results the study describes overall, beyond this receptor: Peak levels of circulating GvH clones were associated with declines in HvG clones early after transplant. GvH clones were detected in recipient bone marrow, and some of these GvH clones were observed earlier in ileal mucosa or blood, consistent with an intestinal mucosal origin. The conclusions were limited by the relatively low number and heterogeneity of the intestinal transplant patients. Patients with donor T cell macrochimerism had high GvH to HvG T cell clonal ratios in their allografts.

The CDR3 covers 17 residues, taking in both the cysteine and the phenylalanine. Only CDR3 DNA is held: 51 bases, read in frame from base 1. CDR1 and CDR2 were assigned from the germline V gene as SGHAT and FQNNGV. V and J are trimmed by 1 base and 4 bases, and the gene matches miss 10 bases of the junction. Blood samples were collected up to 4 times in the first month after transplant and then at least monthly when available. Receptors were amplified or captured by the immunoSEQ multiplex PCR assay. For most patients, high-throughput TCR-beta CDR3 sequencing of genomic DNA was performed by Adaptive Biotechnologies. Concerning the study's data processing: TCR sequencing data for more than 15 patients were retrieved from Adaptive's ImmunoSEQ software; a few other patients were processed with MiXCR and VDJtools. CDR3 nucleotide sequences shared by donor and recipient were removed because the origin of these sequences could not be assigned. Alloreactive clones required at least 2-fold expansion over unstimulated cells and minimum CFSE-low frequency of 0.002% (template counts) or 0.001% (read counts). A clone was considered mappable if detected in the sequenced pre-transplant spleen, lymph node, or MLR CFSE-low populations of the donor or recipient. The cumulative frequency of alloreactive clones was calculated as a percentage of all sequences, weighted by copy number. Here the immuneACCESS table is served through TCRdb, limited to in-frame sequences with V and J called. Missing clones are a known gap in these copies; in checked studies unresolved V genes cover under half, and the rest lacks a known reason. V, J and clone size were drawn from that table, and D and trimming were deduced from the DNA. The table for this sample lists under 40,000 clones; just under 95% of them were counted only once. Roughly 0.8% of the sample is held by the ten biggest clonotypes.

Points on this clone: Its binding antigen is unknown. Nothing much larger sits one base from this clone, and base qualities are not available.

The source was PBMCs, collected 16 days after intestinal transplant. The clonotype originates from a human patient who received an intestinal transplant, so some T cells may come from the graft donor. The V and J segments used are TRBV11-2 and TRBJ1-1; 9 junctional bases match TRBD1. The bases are TGTGCCAGCAGCTTAGGAAGAAACAGGGGGCTGGGCACTGAAGCTTTCTTT. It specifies CASSLGRNRGLGTEAFF.